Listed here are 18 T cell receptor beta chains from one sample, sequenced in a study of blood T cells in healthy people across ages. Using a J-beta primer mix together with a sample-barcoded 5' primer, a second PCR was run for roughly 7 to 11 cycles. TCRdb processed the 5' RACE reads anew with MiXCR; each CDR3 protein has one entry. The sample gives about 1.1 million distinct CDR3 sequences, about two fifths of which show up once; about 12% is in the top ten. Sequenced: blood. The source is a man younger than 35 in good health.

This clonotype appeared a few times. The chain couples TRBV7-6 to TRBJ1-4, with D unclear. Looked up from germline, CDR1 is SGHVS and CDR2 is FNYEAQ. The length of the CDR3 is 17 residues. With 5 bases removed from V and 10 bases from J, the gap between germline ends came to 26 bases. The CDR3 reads CASSPPLAKVTRGKLFF. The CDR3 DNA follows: TGTGCCAGCAGCCCCCCCCTCGCCAAAGTGACGCGAGGAAAACTGTTTTTT. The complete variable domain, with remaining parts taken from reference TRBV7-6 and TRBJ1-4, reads GAGVSQSPRYKVTKRGQDVALRCDPISGHVSLYWYRQALGQGPEFLTYFNYEAQQDKSGLPNDRFSAERPEGSISTLTIQRTEQRDSAMYRCASSPPLAKVTRGKLFFGSGTQLSVL.

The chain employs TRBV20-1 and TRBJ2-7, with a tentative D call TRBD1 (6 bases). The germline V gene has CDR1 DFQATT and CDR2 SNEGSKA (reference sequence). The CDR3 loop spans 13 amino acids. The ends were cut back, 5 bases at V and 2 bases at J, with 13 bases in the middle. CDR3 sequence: CSARNRDTYEQYF. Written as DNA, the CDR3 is TGCAGTGCTCGTAACCGGGACACCTACGAGCAGTACTTC.

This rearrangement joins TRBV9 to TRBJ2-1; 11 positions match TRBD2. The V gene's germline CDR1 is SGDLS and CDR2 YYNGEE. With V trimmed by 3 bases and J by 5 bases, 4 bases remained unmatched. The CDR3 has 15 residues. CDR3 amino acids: CASSATSGVNNEQFF. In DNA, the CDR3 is TGTGCCAGCAGCGCGACTAGCGGGGTCAACAATGAGCAGTTCTTC.

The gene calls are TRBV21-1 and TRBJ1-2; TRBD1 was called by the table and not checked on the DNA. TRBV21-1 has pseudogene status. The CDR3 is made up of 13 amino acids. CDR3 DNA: TGTGCCCGTGTAACAGGGGGCGCTGGGAGCTACACCTTC. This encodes CARVTGGAGSYTF.

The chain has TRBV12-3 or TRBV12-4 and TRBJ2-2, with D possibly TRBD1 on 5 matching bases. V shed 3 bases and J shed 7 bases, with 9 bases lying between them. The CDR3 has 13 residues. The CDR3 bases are TGTGCCAGCAGTTTTAAGGGGATCGGGGAGCTGTTTTTT. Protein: CASSFKGIGELFF.

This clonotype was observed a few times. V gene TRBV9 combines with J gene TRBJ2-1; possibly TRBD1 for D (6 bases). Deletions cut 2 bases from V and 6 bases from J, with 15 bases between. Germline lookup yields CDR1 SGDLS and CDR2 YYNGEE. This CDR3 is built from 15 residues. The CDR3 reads CASSVSDSPSNEQFF. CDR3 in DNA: TGTGCCAGCAGCGTCTCGGACAGTCCGTCCAATGAGCAGTTCTTC. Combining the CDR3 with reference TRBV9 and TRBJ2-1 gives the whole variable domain DSGVTQTPKHLITATGQRVTLRCSPRSGDLSVYWYQQSLDQGLQFLIQYYNGEERAKGNILERFSAQQFPDLHSELNLSSLELGDSALYFCASSVSDSPSNEQFFGPGTRLTVL.

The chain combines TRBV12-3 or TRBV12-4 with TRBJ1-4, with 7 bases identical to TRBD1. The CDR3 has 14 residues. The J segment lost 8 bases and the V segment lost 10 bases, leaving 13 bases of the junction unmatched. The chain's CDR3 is CATTLGTEREKLFF. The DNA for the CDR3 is TGTGCCACCACCCTCGGGACAGAGAGGGAAAAACTGTTTTTT.

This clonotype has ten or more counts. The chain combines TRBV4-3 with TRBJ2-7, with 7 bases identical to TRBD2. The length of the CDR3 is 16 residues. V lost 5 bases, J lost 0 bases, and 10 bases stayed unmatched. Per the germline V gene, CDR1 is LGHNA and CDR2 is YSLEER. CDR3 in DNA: TGCGCCAGCAGCACCGGCTCCGGACTAGACTCCTACGAGCAGTACTTC. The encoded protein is CASSTGSGLDSYEQYF.

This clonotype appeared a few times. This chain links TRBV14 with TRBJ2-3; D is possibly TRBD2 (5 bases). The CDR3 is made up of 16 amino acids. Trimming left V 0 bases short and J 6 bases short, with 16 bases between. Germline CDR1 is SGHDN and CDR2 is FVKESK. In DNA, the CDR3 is TGTGCCAGCAGCCAAGAGCTAGCCCTCCGCGCGGATACGCAGTATTTT. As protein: CASSQELALRADTQYF.

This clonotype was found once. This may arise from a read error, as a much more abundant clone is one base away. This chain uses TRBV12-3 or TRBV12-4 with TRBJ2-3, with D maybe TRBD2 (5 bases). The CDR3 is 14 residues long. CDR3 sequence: CASSLTGVGDTEYF. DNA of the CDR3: TGTGCCAGCAGTTTAACCGGGGTTGGGGATACGGAGTATTTT.

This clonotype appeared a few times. CDR3 region: CASSHQQRGQETQYF. CDR3 nucleotides: TGTGCCAGCAGCCATCAGCAACGGGGGCAAGAGACCCAGTACTTC. This chain links TRBV4-2 with TRBJ2-5, with a tentative D call TRBD2 (6 bases). In germline, CDR1 is LGHNA, CDR2 YNFKEQ. The CDR3 has 15 amino acids. V was clipped by 3 bases and J by 2 bases, with 13 bases between them.

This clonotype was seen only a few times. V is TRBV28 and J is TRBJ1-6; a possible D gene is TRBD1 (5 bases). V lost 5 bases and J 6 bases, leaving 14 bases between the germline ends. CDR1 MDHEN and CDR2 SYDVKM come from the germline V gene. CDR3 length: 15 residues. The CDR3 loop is CASSLSRDPNSPLHF. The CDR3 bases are TGTGCCAGCAGTCTAAGCCGGGACCCTAATTCACCCCTCCACTTT.

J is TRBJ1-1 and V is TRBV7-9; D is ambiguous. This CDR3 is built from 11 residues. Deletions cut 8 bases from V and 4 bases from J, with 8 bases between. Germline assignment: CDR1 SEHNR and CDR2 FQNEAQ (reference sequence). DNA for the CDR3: TGTGCCAGCGCAACGGGCACTGAAGCTTTCTTT. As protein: CASATGTEAFF.

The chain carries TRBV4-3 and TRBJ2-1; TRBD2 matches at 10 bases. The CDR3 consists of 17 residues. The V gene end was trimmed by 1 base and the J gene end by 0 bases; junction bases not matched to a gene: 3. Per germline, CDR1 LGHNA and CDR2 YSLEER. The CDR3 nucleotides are TGCGCCAGCAGCCAAGTTTTAGCGGGGGGCTCCTACAATGAGCAGTTCTTC. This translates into CASSQVLAGGSYNEQFF.

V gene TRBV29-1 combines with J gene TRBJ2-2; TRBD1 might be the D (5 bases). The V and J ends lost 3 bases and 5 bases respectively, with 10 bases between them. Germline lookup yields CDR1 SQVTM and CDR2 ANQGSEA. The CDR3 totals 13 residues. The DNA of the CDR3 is TGCAGCGTTGATACAGGTTGGACCGGGGAGCTGTTTTTT. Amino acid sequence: CSVDTGWTGELFF.

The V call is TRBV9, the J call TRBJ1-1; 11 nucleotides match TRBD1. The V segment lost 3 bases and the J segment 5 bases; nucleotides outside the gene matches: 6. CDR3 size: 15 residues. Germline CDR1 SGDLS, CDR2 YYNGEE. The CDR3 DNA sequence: TGTGCCAGCAGCGCCGGGACAGGGGGAAGAACTGAAGCTTTCTTT. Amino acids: CASSAGTGGRTEAFF.

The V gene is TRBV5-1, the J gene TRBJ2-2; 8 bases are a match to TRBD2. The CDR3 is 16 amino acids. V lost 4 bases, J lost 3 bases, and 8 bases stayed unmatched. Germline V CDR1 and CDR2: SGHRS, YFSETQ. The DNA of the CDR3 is TGCGCCAGCAGCGTCCGACTAGCGTCTGACACCGGGGAGCTGTTTTTT. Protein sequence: CASSVRLASDTGELFF.

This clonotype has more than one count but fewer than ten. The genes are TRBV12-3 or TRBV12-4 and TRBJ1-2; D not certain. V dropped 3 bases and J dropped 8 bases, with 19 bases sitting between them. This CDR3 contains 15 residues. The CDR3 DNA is TGTGCCAGCAGTTTTCCGGGTCTGGAAACAAGCGGCTACACCTTC. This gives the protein CASSFPGLETSGYTF.